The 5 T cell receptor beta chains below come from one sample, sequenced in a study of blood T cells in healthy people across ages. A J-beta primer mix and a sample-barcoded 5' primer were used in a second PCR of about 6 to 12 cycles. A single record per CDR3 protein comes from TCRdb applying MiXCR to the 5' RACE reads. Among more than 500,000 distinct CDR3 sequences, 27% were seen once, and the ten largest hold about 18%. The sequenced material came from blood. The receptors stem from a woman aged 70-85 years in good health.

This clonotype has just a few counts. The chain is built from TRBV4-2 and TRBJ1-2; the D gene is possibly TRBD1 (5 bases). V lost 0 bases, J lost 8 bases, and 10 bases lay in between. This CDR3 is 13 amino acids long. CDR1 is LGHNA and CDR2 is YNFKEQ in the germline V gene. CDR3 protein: CASSQEQWGGYTF. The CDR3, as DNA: TGTGCCAGCAGCCAAGAACAGTGGGGCGGCTACACCTTC.

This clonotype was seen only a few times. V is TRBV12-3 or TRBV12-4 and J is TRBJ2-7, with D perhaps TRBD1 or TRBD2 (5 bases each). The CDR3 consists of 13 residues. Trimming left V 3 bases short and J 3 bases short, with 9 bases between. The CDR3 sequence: CASSFGGNYEQYF. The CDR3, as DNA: TGTGCCAGCAGTTTTGGGGGAAACTACGAGCAGTACTTC.

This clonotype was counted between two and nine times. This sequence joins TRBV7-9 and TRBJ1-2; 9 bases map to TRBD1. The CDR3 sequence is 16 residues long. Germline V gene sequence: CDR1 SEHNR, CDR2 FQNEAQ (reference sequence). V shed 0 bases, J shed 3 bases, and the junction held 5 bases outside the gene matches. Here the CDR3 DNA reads TGTGCCAGCAGCTTAGCCGGGACAGGGAAGGACTATGGCTACACCTTC. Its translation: CASSLAGTGKDYGYTF.

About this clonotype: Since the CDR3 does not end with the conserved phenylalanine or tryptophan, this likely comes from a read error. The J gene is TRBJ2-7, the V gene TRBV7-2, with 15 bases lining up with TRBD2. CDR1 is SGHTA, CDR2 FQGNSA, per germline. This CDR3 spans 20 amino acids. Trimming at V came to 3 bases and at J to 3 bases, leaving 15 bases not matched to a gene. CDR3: CASSFKQSLGLAGGYYEQYL. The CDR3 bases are TGTGCCAGCAGCTTTAAACAGTCCTTGGGACTAGCGGGAGGTTACTACGAGCAGTACCTC.

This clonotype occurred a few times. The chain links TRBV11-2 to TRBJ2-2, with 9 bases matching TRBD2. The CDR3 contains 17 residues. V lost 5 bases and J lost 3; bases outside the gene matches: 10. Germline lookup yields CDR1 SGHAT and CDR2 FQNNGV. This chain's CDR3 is CASSPRAGGHDTGELFF. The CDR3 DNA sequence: TGTGCCAGCAGCCCGCGGGCGGGGGGGCATGACACCGGGGAGCTGTTTTTT.